Below, one T cell receptor (beta chain) is given with its context. The antigen is not known. This entry comes from a study of T cell repertoires in cytomegalovirus infection. Across the whole study: Both a matching HLA type and CMV infection were indicated by public TCR beta signatures.

The length of the CDR3 is 19 residues. V was cut by 6 bases and J by 1 base, with 27 bases left in between. Whole-study findings and limits: Identification of carriers of CMV plus the relevant HLA was performed using cumulative public TCR beta family frequency. Dominant in the ex vivo response were TCR beta clonotypes restricted by HLA-C and specific for CMV.

TCRdb reanalysed the reads using MiXCR and keeps one entry per CDR3 protein. Of 200,000 or so distinct CDR3 sequences detected, about 28% appear once; the ten largest clones hold 31%. The clonotype originates from a human donor in good health (CMV status not recorded). Some clones in this sample may be carry-over from other donors' samples. The V gene is TRBV12-3 or TRBV12-4, the J gene TRBJ1-1; D may be TRBD1 (5 bases). Input material: PBMCs. CDR3: CASSLSDGHFFNQNTEAFF. The CDR3 DNA is TGTGCCAGCAGCCTCTCGGATGGACATTTTTTCAATCAGAACACTGAAGCTTTCTTT.